Listed below are T cell receptor beta chains from one sample, sequenced in a study of regulatory T cells in long-lasting Graves disease. Each CDR3 protein is one row after TCRdb ran MiXCR on the multiplex PCR reads. The sample records approximately 400,000 distinct CDR3 sequences, approximately 16% being singletons. The sample was also linked to a second study, of T cells in Graves' hyperthyroidism and ophthalmopathy.

The sample was peripheral blood mononuclear cells (PBMCs), taken at new diagnosis, from a patient treated with antithyroid drugs. Receptor source: a woman in her forties with Graves disease. Both conserved end residues are part of each CDR3. D genes are given only for firm matches. For some rows the clone size is stated as once, few or many, or as a class when expanded; others skip it.

v_call,d_call,clone_size,cdr3_length,cdr3_aa
TRBV12-5,TRBD2,many,14,CASEAGGSTGELFF
TRBV27,NA,NA,16,CASHTRRDGSSYEQYF
TRBV7-9,TRBD2,NA,14,CATDRLALTGELFF
TRBV12-3/TRBV12-4,NA,many,15,CASSLVRDRGDTQYF
TRBV29-1,NA,few,10,CSVVVVEQFF
TRBV30,NA,NA,14,CAWIRRGDGYGYTF
TRBV19,NA,few,15,CASSGRFATNEKLFF
TRBV5-4,NA,NA,15,CASSSPQSVGEKLFF
TRBV18,TRBD1,NA,17,CASSPSVYGQGGNTQYF
TRBV27,TRBD1,NA,13,CASSKGQEETQYF
TRBV11-2,TRBD1,NA,16,CASSLRQGARYDEQFF
TRBV12-3/TRBV12-4,NA,many,16,CASSPRRLPGEDTQYF
TRBV19,NA,many,13,CASRTTNQETQYF
TRBV28,TRBD1,many,14,CASSPPDRGREQYF
TRBV19,TRBD1,NA,16,CASRNPKDRGKVEAFF
TRBV29-1,NA,many,16,CSVVGLGGRRSGELFF
TRBV3-1,TRBD2,few,17,CASSQVPGLAELNEQFF
TRBV3-1,NA,few,14,CASSQDLSSYEQYF
TRBV20-1,TRBD2,many,16,CSARDQTSGGTDTQYF
TRBV29-1,NA,many,13,CSVHGGRTDTQYF
TRBV5-1,NA,few,17,CASSFGNWERSTDAQYF
TRBV4-1,NA,NA,16,CASSQGDRWMYNEQFF
TRBV29-1,NA,many,12,CSVERSNYGYTF
TRBV7-9,TRBD2,few,15,CASGAGGLAKNIQYF
TRBV29-1,NA,few,13,CSGEPGEGTEAFF
TRBV7-8,NA,many,13,CASSRTGSRGYTF
TRBV12-3/TRBV12-4,NA,many,15,CASSFSLLAKNIQYF
TRBV19,TRBD1,many,13,CASRGQANYGYTF
TRBV19,NA,many,15,CASSTTGLLNYGYTF
TRBV9,NA,many,14,CASSPTRRNTEAFF
TRBV7-9,NA,many,13,CASSSTGRSPLHF
TRBV20-1,NA,many,18,CSARGRLAGAPLRETQYF
TRBV11-2,TRBD1,many,18,CASSLLPQGTVSYNEQFF
TRBV20-1,TRBD1,NA,14,CSATQGTSTDTQYF
TRBV6-2/TRBV6-3,NA,many,11,CASRTDLTQYF
TRBV19,NA,many,12,CASSRKGSVAFF
TRBV19,NA,NA,14,CASSSMGPRETQYF
TRBV20-1,TRBD1,many,16,CSVMTGTQYSYNEQFF
TRBV2,TRBD2,many,14,CASMSSGTYNEQFF
TRBV27,NA,many,15,CASSKTGLRTDTQYF
TRBV28,NA,NA,15,CASSPSAAGSDVYTF
TRBV6-1,NA,many,17,CASSQPGASALNTEAFF
TRBV11-2,TRBD2,many,16,CASSRLAGETYNEQFF
TRBV10-3,NA,NA,12,CAISEVAYEQYF
TRBV20-1,NA,many,14,CSASRTTLQETQYF
TRBV4-2,NA,many,16,CASSQDQSRGTDTQYF
TRBV5-5,NA,NA,16,CASSSYPRQGPGEQYF
TRBV7-9,TRBD1,many,16,CASSGIRQGPTYEQYF
TRBV11-2,NA,many,16,CASSLDGRPHIYEQYF
TRBV4-3,NA,few,15,CASSQVDRNTGELFF
TRBV6-5,NA,NA,14,CASSYSSSADTQYF
TRBV25-1,TRBD1,NA,15,CASSDATGGYNEQFF
TRBV10-3,NA,many,12,CAISDFTDTQYF
TRBV12-3/TRBV12-4,TRBD1,many,15,CASSSAGGSGQPQHF
TRBV11-2,NA,many,14,CASSLVGVLDTQYF
TRBV28,NA,many,13,CASSSTRADTQYF
TRBV4-2,NA,NA,15,CASSQDKREFYEQYF
TRBV4-1,NA,few,14,CASSQDRGSQPQHF